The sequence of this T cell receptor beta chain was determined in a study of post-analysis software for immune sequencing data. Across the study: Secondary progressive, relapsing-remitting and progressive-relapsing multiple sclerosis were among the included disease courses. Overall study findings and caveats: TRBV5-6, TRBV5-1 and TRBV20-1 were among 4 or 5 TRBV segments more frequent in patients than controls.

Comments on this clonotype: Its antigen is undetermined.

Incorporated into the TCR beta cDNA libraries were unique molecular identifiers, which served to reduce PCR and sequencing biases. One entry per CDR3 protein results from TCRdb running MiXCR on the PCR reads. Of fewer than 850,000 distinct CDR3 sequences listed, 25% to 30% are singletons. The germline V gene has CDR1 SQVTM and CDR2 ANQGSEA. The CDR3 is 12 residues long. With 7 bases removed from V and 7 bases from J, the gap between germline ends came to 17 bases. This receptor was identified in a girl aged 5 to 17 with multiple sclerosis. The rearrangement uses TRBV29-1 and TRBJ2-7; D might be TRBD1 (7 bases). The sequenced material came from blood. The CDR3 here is CSAGGPSGEQYF. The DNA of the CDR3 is TGCAGCGCAGGGGGGCCTTCGGGGGAGCAGTACTTC.